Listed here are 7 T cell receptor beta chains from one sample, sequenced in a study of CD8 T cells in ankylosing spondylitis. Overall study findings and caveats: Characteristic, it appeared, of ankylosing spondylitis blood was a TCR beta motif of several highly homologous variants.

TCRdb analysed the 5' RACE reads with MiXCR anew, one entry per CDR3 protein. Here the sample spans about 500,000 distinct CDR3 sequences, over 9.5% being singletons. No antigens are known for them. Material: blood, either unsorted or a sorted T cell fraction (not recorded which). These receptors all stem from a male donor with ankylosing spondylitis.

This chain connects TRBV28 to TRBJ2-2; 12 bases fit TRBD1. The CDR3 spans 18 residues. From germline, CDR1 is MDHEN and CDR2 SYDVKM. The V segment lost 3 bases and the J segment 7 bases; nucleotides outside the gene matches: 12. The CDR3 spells CASSFRSPGQGAVGELFF. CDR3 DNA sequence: TGTGCCAGCAGTTTTCGATCTCCGGGACAGGGGGCGGTCGGGGAGCTGTTTTTT.

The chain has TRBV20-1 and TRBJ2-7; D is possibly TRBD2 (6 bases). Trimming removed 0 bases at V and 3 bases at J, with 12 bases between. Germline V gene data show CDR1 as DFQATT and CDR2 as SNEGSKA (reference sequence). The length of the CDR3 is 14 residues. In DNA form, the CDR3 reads TGCAGTGCTAGAGATGGTAGCGGAAGCTACGAGCAGTACTTC. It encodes CSARDGSGSYEQYF.

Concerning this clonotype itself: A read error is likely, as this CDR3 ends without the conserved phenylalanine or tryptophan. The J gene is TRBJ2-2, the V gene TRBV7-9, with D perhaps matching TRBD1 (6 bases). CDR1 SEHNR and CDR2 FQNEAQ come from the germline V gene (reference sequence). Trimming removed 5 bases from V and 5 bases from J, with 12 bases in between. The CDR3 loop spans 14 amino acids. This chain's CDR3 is CASSRPGDTGELFL. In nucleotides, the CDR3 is TGTGCCAGCAGCCGCCCAGGGGATACCGGGGAGCTGTTTCTT.

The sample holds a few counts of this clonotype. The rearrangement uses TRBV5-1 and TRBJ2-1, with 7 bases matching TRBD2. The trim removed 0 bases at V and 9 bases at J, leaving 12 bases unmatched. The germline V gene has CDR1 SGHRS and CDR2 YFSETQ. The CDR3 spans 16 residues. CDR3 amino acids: CASSLVPGDGGSEQFF. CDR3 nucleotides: TGCGCCAGCAGCTTGGTACCGGGAGACGGGGGGAGTGAGCAGTTCTTC.

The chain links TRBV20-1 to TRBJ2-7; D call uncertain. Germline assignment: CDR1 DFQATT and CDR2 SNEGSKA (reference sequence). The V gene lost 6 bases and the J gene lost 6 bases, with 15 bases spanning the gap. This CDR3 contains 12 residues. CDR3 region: CSAIGSVPEQYF. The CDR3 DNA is TGCAGTGCCATAGGAAGTGTTCCCGAGCAGTACTTC.

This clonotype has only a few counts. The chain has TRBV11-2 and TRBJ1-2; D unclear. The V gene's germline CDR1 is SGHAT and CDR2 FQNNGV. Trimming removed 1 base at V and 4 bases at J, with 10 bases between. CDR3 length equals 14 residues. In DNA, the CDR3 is TGTGCCAGCAGCTTAGTGAGCAGTCCCTATGGCTACACCTTC. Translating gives CASSLVSSPYGYTF.

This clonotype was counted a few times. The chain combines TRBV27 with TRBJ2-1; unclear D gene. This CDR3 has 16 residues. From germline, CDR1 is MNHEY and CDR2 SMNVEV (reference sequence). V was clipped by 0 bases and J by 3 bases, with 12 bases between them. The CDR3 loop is CASSLSSLLSYNEQFF. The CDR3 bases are TGTGCCAGCAGTTTATCGTCCCTACTTAGCTACAATGAGCAGTTCTTC.